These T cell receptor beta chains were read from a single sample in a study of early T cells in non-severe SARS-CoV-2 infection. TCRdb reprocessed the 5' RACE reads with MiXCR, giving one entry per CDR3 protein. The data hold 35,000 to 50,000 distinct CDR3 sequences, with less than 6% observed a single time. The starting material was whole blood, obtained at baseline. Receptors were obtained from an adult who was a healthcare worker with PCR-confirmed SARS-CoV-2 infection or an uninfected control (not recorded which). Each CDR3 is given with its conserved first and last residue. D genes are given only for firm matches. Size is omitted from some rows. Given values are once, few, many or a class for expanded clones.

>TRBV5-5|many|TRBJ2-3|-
CASGRAADTQYF
TGTGCCAGCGGCAGGGCCGCAGATACGCAGTATTTT
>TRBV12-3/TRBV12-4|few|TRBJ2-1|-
CASKPGNILGYNEQFF
TGTGCCAGTAAACCCGGGAACATCCTGGGGTACAATGAGCAGTTCTTC
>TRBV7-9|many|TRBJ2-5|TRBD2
CASSLDSGVKETQYF
TGTGCCAGCAGCTTGGATAGCGGGGTGAAAGAGACCCAGTACTTC
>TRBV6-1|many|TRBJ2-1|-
CASSGLGPNEQFF
TGTGCCAGCAGTGGGCTGGGACCCAATGAGCAGTTCTTC
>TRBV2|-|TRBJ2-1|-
CASLSAADYNEQFF
TGTGCCAGCCTCTCTGCCGCGGACTACAATGAGCAGTTCTTC
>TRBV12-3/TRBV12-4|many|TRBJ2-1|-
CASSLGLYNEQFF
TGTGCCAGCAGTTTGGGACTTTACAATGAGCAGTTCTTC
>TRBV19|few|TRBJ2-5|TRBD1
CASSIAPQGAETQYF
TGTGCCAGTAGTATAGCACCACAGGGGGCAGAGACCCAGTACTTC
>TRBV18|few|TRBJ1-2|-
CASSPPRGAPANYGYTF
TGTGCCAGCTCACCACCAAGGGGGGCCCCAGCTAACTATGGCTACACCTTC
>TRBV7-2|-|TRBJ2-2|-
CASSPPLALDRTGELFF
TGTGCCAGCAGCCCGCCTTTGGCGCTGGATCGCACCGGGGAGCTGTTTTTT
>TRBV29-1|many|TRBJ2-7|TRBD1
CSVDRGPYEQYF
TGCAGCGTTGACAGGGGGCCCTACGAGCAGTACTTC
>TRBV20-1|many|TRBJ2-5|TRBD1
CSASHDRDYQETQYF
TGCAGTGCTTCGCATGACAGGGATTACCAAGAGACCCAGTACTTC
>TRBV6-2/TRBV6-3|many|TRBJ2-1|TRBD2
CASRGTSGGIYYNEQFF
TGTGCCAGCAGAGGGACTAGCGGTGGCATATACTACAATGAGCAGTTCTTC
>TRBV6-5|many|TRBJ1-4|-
CASSYYRQGFGKLFF
TGTGCCAGCAGTTACTATCGGCAGGGGTTTGGTAAACTGTTTTTT
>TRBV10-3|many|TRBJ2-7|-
CASREAGDYEQYF
TGTGCCTCCCGGGAAGCAGGAGACTACGAGCAGTACTTC
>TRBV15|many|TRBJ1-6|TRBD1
CATSSEIPGQGIPSLHF
TGTGCCACCAGCAGCGAGATCCCGGGACAGGGTATCCCATCCCTCCACTTT
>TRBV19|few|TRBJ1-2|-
CASSISAGVDGYTF
TGTGCCAGTAGTATTTCGGCAGGGGTGGATGGCTACACCTTC
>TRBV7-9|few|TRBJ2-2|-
CASSLWEGTDGELFF
TGTGCCAGCAGCCTCTGGGAAGGGACTGACGGGGAGCTGTTTTTT
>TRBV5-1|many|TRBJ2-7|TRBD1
CASSSHRDREGEQYF
TGCGCCAGCAGCTCCCACCGGGACAGGGAAGGGGAGCAGTACTTC
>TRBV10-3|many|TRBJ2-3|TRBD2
CAISESRTSGGDTQYF
TGTGCCATCAGTGAGTCGAGGACTAGCGGGGGGGATACGCAGTATTTT
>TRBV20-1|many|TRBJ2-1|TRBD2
CSAREGLAGYNEQFF
TGCAGTGCTAGGGAAGGACTAGCGGGGTACAATGAGCAGTTCTTC